Each of the 26 T cell receptor beta chains below was sequenced from the same sample in a study of regulatory T cells in long-lasting Graves disease. The authors built TCR beta libraries using iRepertoire HTBI primers and Arm-PCR of CDR3 regions. Each CDR3 protein gets one entry after TCRdb re-called the multiplex PCR reads with MiXCR. There are 400,000 to 500,000 distinct CDR3 sequences in the sample; about 15% occur only once, and about 23% lies in the top ten. The time point is: newly diagnosed GD, antithyroid drugs for less than 3 months. RNA isolated from PBMCs was used to make the TCR library. These data are also associated with another study on T cells in Graves' hyperthyroidism and ophthalmopathy.

The sample in question was peripheral blood mononuclear cells (PBMCs), obtained at new diagnosis, from a patient treated with antithyroid drugs. The receptor source for this set is a woman aged 18-35 years with Graves disease.

There are many counts of this clonotype. The chain's CDR3 is CASSPGGSGEQYF. The CDR3 DNA reads as TGTGCCAGCAGCCCTGGGGGCTCGGGAGAGCAGTACTTC. V gene TRBV11-2 combines with J gene TRBJ2-7, with TRBD1 as a possible D gene (6 bases). The germline V and J ends were trimmed by 5 bases and 7 bases, with 15 bases remaining between them. The CDR3 length is 13 residues. Germline CDR1 and CDR2: SGHAT and FQNNGV.

This clonotype was seen at least ten times. The V call is TRBV5-8, the J call TRBJ2-7; TRBD1 matches 11 bases. V lost 4 bases, J lost 7 bases, and 10 bases stayed unmatched. CDR3 size: 15 residues. The germline gives CDR1 SGHTS, CDR2 YDEGEE. The DNA of the CDR3 is TGTGCCAGCAGCGCCGGACAGGGGGCTCTTAGTGAGCAGTACTTC. This codes for CASSAGQGALSEQYF.

CDR3 DNA sequence: TGCAGTGCTAGTAGCGACTATGGCTACACCTTC. The encoded protein is CSASSDYGYTF. The chain links TRBV20-1 to TRBJ1-2; D is undetermined. V lost 3 bases and J 3 bases, leaving 5 bases between the germline ends. There are 11 residues in the CDR3. The germline V gene has CDR1 DFQATT and CDR2 SNEGSKA (reference sequence).

In its sample, this clonotype was seen many times. This rearrangement joins TRBV29-1 to TRBJ2-3; D remains unclear. CDR1 is SQVTM, CDR2 ANQGSEA, per germline. Trimming cost V 4 bases and J 0 bases, with 17 bases left between them. This CDR3 is 16 amino acids long. The CDR3 nucleotides are TGCAGCGTTGGAAATAGCCCGGTTAGGAGCACAGATACGCAGTATTTT. Protein: CSVGNSPVRSTDTQYF.

There are many counts of this clonotype. V gene TRBV30 combines with J gene TRBJ1-2, with D perhaps TRBD1 (5 bases). The germline gives CDR1 GTSNPN, CDR2 SVGIG (reference sequence). The CDR3 consists of 12 residues. Trimming shortened V by 1 base and J by 3 bases, and 6 bases separated the two germline ends. CDR3 sequence: CAWSGGDYGYTF. CDR3 DNA: TGTGCCTGGAGTGGAGGGGACTATGGCTACACCTTC.

This clonotype was found many times. This rearrangement joins TRBV18 to TRBJ2-5; unclear D gene. CDR1 and CDR2 (germline): KGHSH, LQKENI. The CDR3 consists of 14 residues. V lost 2 bases and J 6 bases, leaving 13 bases between the germline ends. This CDR3 reads CASSPDGTVQTQYF. The CDR3 DNA follows: TGTGCCAGCTCACCAGACGGTACCGTCCAGACCCAGTACTTC.

This clonotype was seen at least ten times. The chain employs TRBV28 and TRBJ2-1; 7 bases agree with TRBD2. The germline V gene encodes CDR1 MDHEN and CDR2 SYDVKM. The CDR3 extends over 13 amino acids. The ends lost 7 bases at V and 3 bases at J; junction bases unmatched: 3. The CDR3, as DNA: TGTGCCAGCACGCGGGGGTACTACAATGAGCAGTTCTTC. As protein: CASTRGYYNEQFF.

The chain couples TRBV5-1 to TRBJ1-4; tentatively, D is TRBD1 (5 bases). The V end was cut by 5 bases, the J end by 0 bases, with 11 bases between. In germline, CDR1 is SGHRS, CDR2 YFSETQ. The CDR3 loop spans 15 amino acids. CDR3 DNA: TGCGCCAGCAGACGGGACCCTGCAACTAATGAAAAACTGTTTTTT. Translating gives CASRRDPATNEKLFF.

This chain connects TRBV4-1 to TRBJ1-1; no reliable D call. Trimming took 1 base from V and 1 from J, leaving 10 bases between them. Germline V gene lookup returns CDR1 MGHRA and CDR2 YSYEKL. The CDR3 consists of 15 residues. The CDR3 DNA is TGCGCCAGCAGCCAAGTTCCCGGGGAGAACACTGAAGCTTTCTTT. The encoded protein is CASSQVPGENTEAFF.

CDR3: CASSWNPYEQYF. The CDR3 nucleotides read TGTGCCAGCAGCTGGAACCCCTACGAGCAGTACTTC. The genes are TRBV7-9 and TRBJ2-7, with D uncertain. CDR3 length: 12 amino acids. V lost 4 bases to trimming and J lost 2 bases, with 6 bases between them. Germline assignment: CDR1 SEHNR and CDR2 FQNEAQ (reference sequence).

This clonotype came up a few times. V usage is TRBV19 and J usage is TRBJ1-5; tentative D call: TRBD1 (5 bases). The germline V gene encodes CDR1 LNHDA and CDR2 SQIVND (reference sequence). This CDR3 has 14 residues. V lost 4 bases to trimming and J lost 4 bases, with 11 bases between them. The CDR3 region has the DNA TGTGCCAGTAGTACGATCTCAGGGAATCAGCCCCAGCATTTT. Residues: CASSTISGNQPQHF.

In this sample, this clonotype turned up many times. The chain joins TRBV20-1 to TRBJ2-3, with TRBD2 as a possible D gene (5 bases). CDR1 and CDR2 (germline): DFQATT, SNEGSKA (reference sequence). The CDR3 extends over 15 amino acids. V was pared by 8 bases and J by 4 bases, with 22 bases between. CDR3 coding DNA: TGCAGTACCCTCGGGGTGGCGGCCAGACCAGATACGCAGTATTTT. It specifies CSTLGVAARPDTQYF.

This clonotype showed up just a few times. This chain connects TRBV20-1 to TRBJ2-1; possibly TRBD2 for D (5 bases). CDR3 length: 15 residues. CDR1 and CDR2 (germline): DFQATT, SNEGSKA (reference sequence). V was trimmed by 6 bases and J by 7 bases, leaving 22 bases between them. The DNA for the CDR3 is TGCAGTGCAACCCTGGACTGGGCCCCACCTAATGAGCAGTTCTTC. It encodes CSATLDWAPPNEQFF.

This clonotype has ten or more counts. The chain has TRBV3-1 and TRBJ2-3, with TRBD2 matching over 8 bases. V was clipped by 1 base and J by 4 bases; unmatched bases: 7. The CDR3 covers 16 residues. CDR1 LGHDT and CDR2 YNNKEL come from the germline V gene (reference sequence). CDR3 sequence (DNA): TGTGCCAGCAGCCAAGTGGGCGGGAGGTTCCCAGATACGCAGTATTTT. It is translated as CASSQVGGRFPDTQYF.

The genes are TRBV20-1 and TRBJ2-2; 7 bases are a match to TRBD2. The V and J ends lost 3 bases and 5 bases, in that order; junction bases with no gene match: 6. The CDR3 sequence is 14 residues long. Germline V gene lookup returns CDR1 DFQATT and CDR2 SNEGSKA (reference sequence). The CDR3 loop is CSASASGITGELFF. The CDR3 DNA reads TGCAGTGCTAGTGCCAGCGGGATTACCGGGGAGCTGTTTTTT.

The chain uses TRBV20-1 and TRBJ1-4; the match to TRBD1 covers 10 bases. Germline CDR1 reads DFQATT; CDR2 reads SNEGSKA (reference sequence). Trimming removed 6 bases from V and 6 bases from J; junction bases left unmatched: 7. This CDR3 contains 14 residues. CDR3 DNA: TGCAGTGCCCCCCAGACAGGGGGCTATGAAAAACTGTTTTTT. It translates to CSAPQTGGYEKLFF.

In the case of this clonotype: Possible read error: a much larger clone is one base away. The chain carries TRBV20-1 and TRBJ2-3; D is tentatively TRBD1 or TRBD2 (5 bases each). Trimming took off 5 bases at V and 6 bases at J, with 12 bases between the two ends. The CDR3 spans 12 residues. Germline CDR1 and CDR2: DFQATT and SNEGSKA (reference sequence). The CDR3 is CSAGQGPDTQYF. The CDR3 DNA is TGCAGTGCTGGTCAGGGACCGGATACGCAGTATTTT.

The chain uses TRBV29-1 and TRBJ2-2; 13 nucleotides match TRBD2. CDR1 is SQVTM and CDR2 is ANQGSEA in the germline V gene. The CDR3 is made up of 14 amino acids. The V segment lost 8 bases and the J segment 4 bases; nucleotides outside the gene matches: 4. CDR3 loop: CSTRTSGSTGELFF. CDR3 bases: TGCAGCACCCGGACTAGCGGGAGCACCGGGGAGCTGTTTTTT.

Notes on this clonotype: This may be a read error, as it is one base from a much larger clone. The rearrangement uses TRBV12-3 or TRBV12-4 and TRBJ2-7, with D possibly matching TRBD2 (6 bases). The length of the CDR3 is 14 residues. The CDR3 nucleotides are TGTGCCAGCAGCCCGGGACGGAGGGAGGACGAGCGGTACTTC. Translating gives CASSPGRREDERYF.

The chain recombines TRBV19 with TRBJ2-7; 10 bases fit TRBD1. The CDR3 has 14 amino acids. In germline, CDR1 is LNHDA, CDR2 SQIVND (reference sequence). V shed 4 bases and J 4 bases; nucleotides not matched to a gene: 4. The CDR3 DNA sequence: TGTGCCAGTAGTAGCCGACAGGGGGCTTACGAGCAGTACTTC. Translated, it gives CASSSRQGAYEQYF. The variable domain in full, completed from reference TRBV19 and TRBJ2-7, reads DGGITQSPKYLFRKEGQNVTLSCEQNLNHDAMYWYRQDPGQGLRLIYYSQIVNDFQKGDIAEGYSVSREKKESFPLTVTSAQKNPTAFYLCASSSRQGAYEQYFGPGTRLTVT.

This clonotype was recorded at least ten times. V gene TRBV30 combines with J gene TRBJ2-1; 7 bases are shared with TRBD2. Germline assignment: CDR1 GTSNPN and CDR2 SVGIG (reference sequence). V shed 0 bases, J shed 8 bases, and the junction held 4 bases outside the gene matches. This CDR3 has 13 amino acids. CDR3 bases: TGTGCCTGGAGTGTAATAGCGGGCTATGAGCAGTTCTTC. The encoded protein is CAWSVIAGYEQFF.

The rearrangement uses TRBV7-2 and TRBJ1-1; tentatively, D is TRBD1 (5 bases). Germline CDR1 reads SGHTA; CDR2 reads FQGNSA. V was shortened by 5 bases and J by 3 bases, with 16 bases between the two germline ends. This CDR3 is 15 amino acids long. This CDR3 is CASSGDAGSYTEAFF. DNA of the CDR3: TGTGCCAGCAGCGGGGACGCGGGGTCGTACACTGAAGCTTTCTTT.

This clonotype appeared a few times. The chain joins TRBV27 to TRBJ1-6; D uncertain. This CDR3 has 12 amino acids. V was cut by 3 bases and J by 7 bases, with 4 bases left in between. Germline V CDR1 and CDR2: MNHEY, SMNVEV (reference sequence). The DNA for the CDR3 is TGTGCCAGCAGTTTCTGGAATTCACCCCTCCACTTT. This codes for CASSFWNSPLHF.

About this clonotype: The CDR3 end shows no conserved phenylalanine or tryptophan, and so a read error is likely. V gene TRBV20-1 combines with J gene TRBJ2-1; TRBD2 matches 9 bases. CDR1 and CDR2 (germline): DFQATT, SNEGSKA (reference sequence). CDR3 length: 16 residues. The CDR3 is CSAEMGGGRAYNGQFV. In nucleotides, the CDR3 is TGCAGTGCCGAGATGGGCGGCGGGAGGGCCTACAATGGGCAGTTCGTC.

This clonotype was found many times. The V call is TRBV20-1, the J call TRBJ2-7; either TRBD1 or TRBD2 may supply D (5 bases each). CDR1 and CDR2 from the germline V gene are DFQATT and SNEGSKA (reference sequence). This CDR3 spans 15 amino acids. Trimming stripped 0 bases from V and 3 bases from J, with 15 bases between. CDR3 protein: CSARDQDGGIYEQYF. The CDR3 DNA follows: TGCAGTGCTAGAGATCAAGATGGGGGTATCTACGAGCAGTACTTC.

In the case of this clonotype: Germline is not matched at one junction end, which may reflect a read error. The rearrangement links TRBV7-2 to TRBJ2-2; D not resolved. The length of the CDR3 is 11 residues. Looked up from germline, CDR1 is SGHTA and CDR2 is FQGNSA. CDR3 nucleotides: TGCGCCAGCAGCAAAGGTTGGGAGCTGTTTTTT. Translated: CASSKGWELFF.